A single T cell receptor (beta chain) is shown here with its context. The ends were cut back, 5 bases at V and 12 bases at J, with 11 bases in the middle. This CDR3 is built from 11 residues. Looked up from germline, CDR1 is SGHTA and CDR2 is FQGNSA. The data derive from a study of shared clonotypes between healthy human individuals. Assay used: immunoSEQ multiplex PCR; TCRdb lists only in-frame clones, some missing. The table has 2,500,000 or so clones, roughly 93% seen once. V and J are TRBV7-2 and TRBJ2-1, with D maybe TRBD1 (5 bases). The sequence was obtained from a man between 18 and 29 years old in good health. Some clones in this sample may be carry-over from other donors' samples. Sequences were obtained from naive CD4+ T cells from PBMCs. Subset specified: CD45RA+ positively selected. In DNA form, the CDR3 reads TGTGCCAGCAGCCGGACACCCTCGCAGTTCTTC. It codes for CASSRTPSQFF.